The 21 T cell receptor beta chains reported below all come from one sample, sequenced in a study of blood T cells in healthy people across ages. Next came a second PCR, run for about 7 to 12 cycles, which used a sample-barcoded 5' primer along with a J-beta primer mix. One entry per CDR3 protein, called by TCRdb with MiXCR from the 5' RACE reads. The sample consists of about 1.4 million distinct CDR3 sequences, almost 60% of them appearing once. The sequenced material came from blood. Source of these receptors: a man younger than 30 in good health.

The rearrangement links TRBV5-6 to TRBJ1-5, with 11 bases matching TRBD1. After removal of 4 bases from V and 7 bases from J, the junction contained 13 bases not matched to a gene. The CDR3 runs 17 residues. Germline V gives CDR1 SGHDT, CDR2 YYEEEE. The chain's CDR3 is CASSQLKGQGVKQPQHF. CDR3 DNA sequence: TGTGCCAGCAGCCAACTAAAGGGACAGGGGGTAAAACAGCCCCAGCATTTT.

This sequence joins TRBV6-2 or TRBV6-3 and TRBJ2-7; no firm D call. The V and J ends lost 8 bases and 0 bases respectively, with 8 bases between them. The CDR3 has 12 amino acids. Germline-derived CDR1 and CDR2 are MNHEY and SVGEGT. The CDR3 DNA reads as TGTGCCAGCGGTAGAAGCTCCTACGAGCAGTACTTC. Translation: CASGRSSYEQYF.

The chain links TRBV9 to TRBJ1-2; D might be TRBD1 (5 bases). The germline V and J ends were trimmed by 3 bases and 6 bases, with 12 bases remaining between them. The CDR3 has 13 residues. Germline V lookup: CDR1 SGDLS, CDR2 YYNGEE. CDR3 DNA sequence: TGTGCCAGCAGCGCGGGGGTTTTGGATGGCTACACCTTC. It yields the protein CASSAGVLDGYTF.

For this clonotype: One end of the junction is discordant with germline, which a read error may explain. The V gene is TRBV11-2, the J gene TRBJ2-7, with no clear D. The CDR3 is 17 residues long. Germline lookup yields CDR1 SGHAT and CDR2 FQNNGV. CDR3 DNA sequence: TGTACCAGCAGCTCGTTTCGCGTGGGGTTAAGCTCCTACGAGCAGTACTTC. Encoded protein: CTSSSFRVGLSSYEQYF.

In its sample, this clonotype was seen a few times. The chain joins TRBV11-2 to TRBJ1-1; unclear D gene. Per the germline V gene, CDR1 is SGHAT and CDR2 is FQNNGV. The CDR3 loop spans 13 amino acids. V dropped 3 bases and J dropped 4 bases, with 9 bases sitting between them. In DNA form, the CDR3 reads TGTGCCAGCAGCTTCATGGATGCCACTGAAGCTTTCTTT. It is translated as CASSFMDATEAFF.

The V and J genes are TRBV7-2 and TRBJ2-1; TRBD1 matches at 8 bases. V lost 2 bases and J lost 9; bases outside the gene matches: 9. The CDR3 is 15 residues long. Per germline, CDR1 SGHTA and CDR2 FQGNSA. The CDR3 sequence is CASSLRTGTGGEQFF. The CDR3 DNA follows: TGTGCCAGCAGCTTACGGACAGGGACGGGCGGTGAGCAGTTCTTC.

The chain combines TRBV28 with TRBJ2-5, with D perhaps given as TRBD1 or TRBD2 (6 bases each). The DNA end is a closer match to TRBJ2-7, so the J assignment may be wrong. This CDR3 spans 16 amino acids. CDR1 MDHEN and CDR2 SYDVKM come from the germline V gene. The CDR3 here is CASTGALRRGPYEQYF. The CDR3 DNA reads TGTGCCAGCACGGGGGCCTTGCGCCGGGGGCCCTACGAGCAGTACTTC.

The chain has TRBV11-2 and TRBJ2-1; no reliable D call. Deletions cut 0 bases from V and 5 bases from J, with 14 bases between. There are 16 residues in the CDR3. Germline V CDR1 and CDR2: SGHAT, FQNNGV. The CDR3 nucleotides are TGTGCCAGCAGCTTAGATAGCTCTTACGGAGACAATGAGCAGTTCTTC. As protein: CASSLDSSYGDNEQFF.

This clonotype appeared a few times. The CDR3 region is CASSWDSNTEAFF. The DNA of the CDR3 is TGTGCCAGCAGTTGGGACAGCAACACTGAAGCTTTCTTT. The rearrangement joins TRBV27 to TRBJ1-1, with 7 bases that match TRBD1. Per the germline V gene, CDR1 is MNHEY and CDR2 is SMNVEV (reference sequence). Trimming removed 4 bases from V and 2 bases from J; junction bases left unmatched: 1. This CDR3 is 13 amino acids long.

The J gene is TRBJ1-2, the V gene TRBV7-9, with D possibly matching TRBD1 (5 bases). V was cut by 2 bases and J by 2 bases, with 9 bases left in between. The CDR3 covers 14 residues. Germline CDR1 is SEHNR and CDR2 is FQNEAQ (reference sequence). The CDR3 sequence is CASSLIRGNYGYTF. The CDR3 DNA follows: TGTGCCAGCAGCTTAATTAGGGGAAACTATGGCTACACCTTC.

The rearrangement uses TRBV20-1 and TRBJ1-1; 7 nucleotides align to TRBD1. This CDR3 is built from 16 residues. Germline V gene lookup returns CDR1 DFQATT and CDR2 SNEGSKA (reference sequence). The V and J ends lost 3 bases and 5 bases, in that order; junction bases with no gene match: 15. CDR3 sequence (DNA): TGCAGTGCTAGCTTAGGGGCAGGGGGTAGAGTAACTGAAGCTTTCTTT. It is translated as CSASLGAGGRVTEAFF.

The J gene is TRBJ2-1, the V gene TRBV27; 8 bases line up with TRBD2. The CDR3 extends over 14 amino acids. J lost 2 bases, V lost 7 bases, and 4 bases had no gene match. Germline V CDR1 and CDR2: MNHEY, SMNVEV (reference sequence). CDR3 nucleotides: TGTGCCAGCATTTACGGGGGGGCCTACAATGAGCAGTTCTTC. Translating gives CASIYGGAYNEQFF.

This chain uses TRBV11-2 with TRBJ1-1; D is possibly TRBD1 (6 bases). This CDR3 is 15 amino acids long. CDR1 SGHAT and CDR2 FQNNGV come from the germline V gene. The V gene lost 2 bases and the J gene lost 4 bases, with 14 bases spanning the gap. The CDR3 protein is CASSLKTGWGTEAFF. CDR3 nucleotide sequence: TGTGCCAGCAGCTTAAAAACAGGGTGGGGCACTGAAGCTTTCTTT.

This clonotype was seen only once. The rearrangement joins TRBV5-1 to TRBJ2-2; 9 bases are a match to TRBD1. Germline CDR1 reads SGHRS; CDR2 reads YFSETQ. The CDR3 is made up of 14 amino acids. V shed 8 bases and J 6 bases; nucleotides not matched to a gene: 8. The DNA for the CDR3 is TGCGCCAGTAACAACAGGGGGCGTCCCGGGGAGCTGTTTTTT. It encodes CASNNRGRPGELFF.

This sequence joins TRBV29-1 and TRBJ2-6; no clear D gene. V shed 7 bases and J shed 0 bases, with 7 bases lying between them. Germline V gene lookup returns CDR1 SQVTM and CDR2 ANQGSEA. The CDR3 consists of 13 residues. CDR3 region: CSGKDSGANVLTF. CDR3 in DNA: TGCAGCGGGAAGGACTCTGGGGCCAACGTCCTGACTTTC. The full variable domain, its missing parts supplied by reference TRBV29-1 and TRBJ2-6, is SAVISQKPSRDICQRGTSLTIQCQVDSQVTMMFWYRQQPGQSLTLIATANQGSEATYESGFVIDKFPISRPNLTFSTLTVSNMSPEDSSIYLCSGKDSGANVLTFGAGSRLTVL.

The gene calls are TRBV14 and TRBJ2-4; D may be TRBD2 (5 bases). The DNA end is more similar to TRBJ2-7, so the J call may be wrong. Looked up from germline, CDR1 is SGHDN and CDR2 is FVKESK. The length of the CDR3 is 14 residues. The CDR3 nucleotides read TGTGCCAGCAGCCAAGTTTTCGGGGATTACGAGCAGTACTTC. Translated: CASSQVFGDYEQYF.

V gene TRBV7-6 combines with J gene TRBJ2-1, with 11 nucleotides matching TRBD2. In germline, CDR1 is SGHVS, CDR2 FNYEAQ. The trim removed 1 base at V and 5 bases at J, leaving 13 bases unmatched. This CDR3 comprises 19 residues. CDR3: CASSLELAGALDVNNEQFF. Here the CDR3 DNA reads TGTGCCAGCAGCTTAGAACTAGCGGGAGCTCTAGATGTGAACAATGAGCAGTTCTTC.

There are a few counts of this clonotype. This chain joins TRBV5-1 and TRBJ2-7; 8 positions agree with TRBD1. CDR3 length: 14 residues. From germline, CDR1 is SGHRS and CDR2 YFSETQ. Trimming cost V 4 bases and J 5 bases; bases outside gene matches: 8. CDR3: CASSLTGESNEQYF. The CDR3 nucleotides are TGCGCCAGCAGCCTGACAGGGGAGTCCAACGAGCAGTACTTC.

The rearrangement links TRBV19 to TRBJ1-1; no reliable D call. The V end was cut by 3 bases, the J end by 1 base, with 9 bases between. This CDR3 is built from 14 residues. CDR1 LNHDA and CDR2 SQIVND come from the germline V gene (reference sequence). CDR3 region: CASSMVGGNTEAFF. Here the CDR3 DNA reads TGTGCCAGTAGTATGGTTGGAGGGAACACTGAAGCTTTCTTT.

The chain couples TRBV14 to TRBJ2-3; TRBD1 or TRBD2 may be the D gene (5 bases each). Germline CDR1 SGHDN, CDR2 FVKESK. The CDR3 is 15 residues long. The germline V and J ends were trimmed by 7 bases and 4 bases, with 18 bases remaining between them. The CDR3 coding sequence is TGTGCCAGCAAGGGGACGGATGCCTCCCCAGATACGCAGTATTTT. Its protein is CASKGTDASPDTQYF.

The chain links TRBV7-9 to TRBJ1-2, with a possible D match to TRBD1 (6 bases). The V and J ends lost 2 bases and 6 bases respectively, with 13 bases between them. This CDR3 is built from 14 residues. Germline CDR1 is SEHNR and CDR2 is FQNEAQ (reference sequence). CDR3 nucleotides: TGTGCCAGCAGCTTAATAGGGGGTTTTAATGGCTACACCTTC. Its protein product is CASSLIGGFNGYTF.